Below are 27 T cell receptor beta chains sequenced from a single sample in a study of regulatory T cells in long-lasting Graves disease (dated by TCRdb to about 2021). The sample's time point label, decoded: persistent/refractory GD, antithyroid drugs over 5 years with positive TRAb. For both TCR sequencing and RNA sequencing, RNA was extracted from PBMCs in TRIzol. The library relied on multiplex PCR. Sequencing relied on an Illumina HiSeq 4000. iRepertoire HTBI primers and Arm-PCR amplification of CDR3 regions were used to construct TCR beta libraries. The public reads were quality trimmed at Q25 with fastp and then assembled into clones with MiXCR by TCRdb, keeping productive beta chains. Under each unique CDR3 protein, matching rows form one entry showing the most common genes and DNA. The sample contains hundreds of thousands of distinct CDR3 sequences, 20% to 25% of them found a single time. The ten top clones hold over 7.5% of the sample.

The source material was peripheral blood mononuclear cells (PBMCs), sampled when the disease was refractory, from a patient treated with antithyroid drugs. The receptors here all came from a female donor with Graves disease.

This clonotype came up many times. The J gene is TRBJ1-2, the V gene TRBV28, with D tentatively TRBD1 (5 bases). Germline V gene sequence: CDR1 MDHEN, CDR2 SYDVKM. The CDR3 is 12 amino acids. Trimming left V 2 bases short and J 4 bases short, with 5 bases between. CDR3: CASSLGTYGYTF. The CDR3 DNA is TGTGCCAGCAGTTTAGGGACCTATGGCTACACCTTC.

Points on this clonotype: A single base separates this from a much larger clone, so it may be a read error. Without the conserved terminal phenylalanine or tryptophan, this CDR3 likely stems from a read error. The chain has TRBV11-2 and TRBJ1-2; D gene unclear. The length of the CDR3 is 17 residues. Trimming pared 2 bases from V and 5 bases from J, leaving 21 bases between. Germline CDR1 reads SGHAT; CDR2 reads FQNNGV. CDR3 in amino acids: CASSLSQTNLLDYGYTL. CDR3 coding DNA: TGTGCCAGCAGCTTATCCCAGACTAACCTCCTAGATTATGGCTACACCCTC.

For the CDR3, the DNA is TGTGCCAGCAGGGCCATTGATTCCGCCGAAGCTTTCTTT. It encodes CASRAIDSAEAFF. The chain combines TRBV6-1 with TRBJ1-1; D not certain. The CDR3 is 13 amino acids. The V gene lost 6 bases and the J gene lost 8 bases, with 16 bases spanning the gap. The germline gives CDR1 MNHNS, CDR2 SASEGT.

As concerns this clonotype: As the CDR3 is not closed by the conserved phenylalanine or tryptophan, this likely results from a read error. This chain links TRBV14 with TRBJ1-3, with TRBD1 matching 7 bases. The CDR3 spans 18 residues. CDR1 is SGHDN and CDR2 is FVKESK in the germline V gene. Trimming cost V 2 bases and J 8 bases; bases outside gene matches: 18. The CDR3 loop is CASSQWDSLRSLGDTIYI. The CDR3, as DNA: TGTGCCAGCAGCCAATGGGACAGCCTCAGGTCCCTCGGGGACACCATATATATT.

This clonotype was counted at least ten times. CDR3 sequence (DNA): TGTGCCAGCAGCACCCAGGGGGGGGGCAGGTACGAGCAGTACTTC. Translated, it gives CASSTQGGGRYEQYF. This rearrangement joins TRBV28 to TRBJ2-7; TRBD1 or TRBD2 may be the D gene (7 bases each). This CDR3 region has 15 residues. The ends were cut back, 6 bases at V and 4 bases at J, with 19 bases in the middle. CDR1 is MDHEN, CDR2 SYDVKM, per germline.

The gene calls are TRBV5-1 and TRBJ2-2, with 7 bases aligning to TRBD2. This CDR3 comprises 16 residues. Trimming at V came to 10 bases and at J to 7 bases, leaving 19 bases not matched to a gene. Per germline, CDR1 SGHRS and CDR2 YFSETQ. This CDR3 is CAGREVSGMANGELFF. CDR3 DNA sequence: TGCGCCGGCCGGGAAGTAAGCGGGATGGCTAACGGGGAGCTGTTTTTT.

V gene TRBV6-1 combines with J gene TRBJ2-7, with a weak D call TRBD2 (5 bases). Trimming left V 6 bases short and J 7 bases short, with 19 bases between. Germline loops: CDR1 MNHNS, CDR2 SASEGT. There are 14 residues in the CDR3. CDR3 loop: CASRPLALEREQYF. CDR3 sequence (DNA): TGTGCCAGCAGACCTCTAGCTCTCGAGCGGGAGCAGTACTTC.

This clonotype occurred a few times. The chain links TRBV4-3 to TRBJ1-2; TRBD1 agrees at 9 bases. The V gene's germline CDR1 is LGHNA and CDR2 YSLEER. V was pared by 0 bases and J by 2 bases, with 4 bases of the junction left unmatched. This CDR3 region has 16 residues. The CDR3 DNA is TGCGCCAGCAGCCAAGACGGACAGGGGTTCAACTATGGCTACACCTTC. Translating it yields CASSQDGQGFNYGYTF.

V and J are TRBV4-1 and TRBJ1-1, with D tentatively TRBD1 (5 bases). Germline V gene data show CDR1 as MGHRA and CDR2 as YSYEKL. The CDR3 loop spans 14 amino acids. Trimming took 3 bases from V and 1 from J, leaving 9 bases between them. CDR3 nucleotide sequence: TGCGCCAGCAGCCACCAGGGTGGGAACACTGAAGCTTTCTTT. This sequence encodes CASSHQGGNTEAFF.

This clonotype was counted many times. This rearrangement joins TRBV20-1 to TRBJ2-7; 8 nucleotides agree with TRBD1. The V and J ends lost 2 bases and 3 bases, in that order; junction bases with no gene match: 9. Germline V gene data show CDR1 as DFQATT and CDR2 as SNEGSKA (reference sequence). The CDR3 runs 15 residues. The CDR3 spells CSARSSGGLDYEQYF. CDR3 bases: TGCAGTGCTAGATCCTCAGGGGGCCTTGACTACGAGCAGTACTTC.

The sample holds many counts of this clonotype. J is TRBJ1-6 and V is TRBV2; 8 nucleotides agree with TRBD1. Germline trimming cut 8 bases from V and 7 bases from J; bases unmatched to any gene: 13. CDR3 length: 16 amino acids. The germline CDR1 and CDR2 sequences are SNHLY and FYNNEI. The DNA for the CDR3 is TGTGCCAGCGGCCCCCGGGGACAGGCTTCGAATTCACCCCTCCACTTT. Its translation: CASGPRGQASNSPLHF. Full variable domain (remainder filled in from reference TRBV2 and TRBJ1-6): EPEVTQTPSHQVTQMGQEVILRCVPISNHLYFYWYRQILGQKVEFLVSFYNNEISEKSEIFDDQFSVERPDGSNFTLKIRSTKLEDSAMYFCASGPRGQASNSPLHFGNGTRLTVT.

This clonotype was found once. V and J are TRBV7-9 and TRBJ2-7; 9 bases are shared with TRBD2. The CDR3 runs 15 residues. V trimming: 5 bases; J trimming: 2 bases; junction bases outside the gene matches: 7. Germline CDR1 and CDR2: SEHNR and FQNEAQ (reference sequence). CDR3 region: CASSRSGSSPYEQYF. CDR3 sequence (DNA): TGTGCCAGCAGCCGTAGCGGGAGTTCTCCCTACGAGCAGTACTTC.

This clonotype has at least ten counts. CDR3 region: CASSLGASGVGETQYF. In DNA, the CDR3 is TGTGCCAGCAGCTTAGGGGCTAGCGGAGTGGGGGAGACCCAGTACTTC. The J gene is TRBJ2-5, the V gene TRBV7-3, with 7 bases that match TRBD2. Germline V lookup: CDR1 SGHTA, CDR2 FQGTGA. The V segment lost 2 bases and the J segment 5 bases; nucleotides outside the gene matches: 11. The CDR3 runs 16 residues.

This clonotype was found many times. The chain recombines TRBV28 with TRBJ1-5; 7 nucleotides agree with TRBD1. V trimming: 6 bases; J trimming: 7 bases; junction bases outside the gene matches: 9. The CDR3 covers 14 residues. CDR1 is MDHEN and CDR2 is SYDVKM in the germline V gene. CDR3 loop: CASRAGGREQPQHF. The CDR3 bases are TGTGCCAGCAGGGCAGGGGGAAGAGAACAGCCCCAGCATTTT.

The rearrangement uses TRBV7-9 and TRBJ2-2; TRBD2 agrees at 8 bases. This CDR3 has 13 residues. J was trimmed by 6 bases and V by 6 bases; bases with no gene match: 3. Germline CDR1 SEHNR, CDR2 FQNEAQ (reference sequence). CDR3 nucleotides: TGTGCCAGCAGACGGGAGGGGCCCGGGGAGCTGTTTTTT. This translates into CASRREGPGELFF. Using reference TRBV7-9 and TRBJ2-2 for the parts outside the CDR3, the full variable domain is DTGVSQNPRHKITKRGQNVTFRCDPISEHNRLYWYRQTLGQGPEFLTYFQNEAQLEKSRLLSDRFSAERPKGSFSTLEIQRTEQGDSAMYLCASRREGPGELFFGEGSRLTVL.

The V call is TRBV20-1, the J call TRBJ2-2, with a possible D match to TRBD1 (5 bases). The CDR3 contains 16 residues. Trimming removed 5 bases at V and 1 base at J, with 17 bases between. Per the germline V gene, CDR1 is DFQATT and CDR2 is SNEGSKA (reference sequence). The CDR3 sequence is CSASSPETVNTGELFF. The CDR3 DNA is TGCAGTGCTTCCTCCCCGGAGACAGTGAACACCGGGGAGCTGTTTTTT.

This chain uses TRBV4-1 with TRBJ1-1; possibly TRBD1 for D (6 bases). CDR3 length: 19 amino acids. V was trimmed by 1 base and J by 6 bases, leaving 27 bases between them. The V gene's germline CDR1 is MGHRA and CDR2 YSYEKL. CDR3 residues: CASSQVVTGIGGYVAEAFF. The CDR3 DNA follows: TGCGCCAGCAGCCAAGTAGTGACCGGGATAGGGGGTTATGTTGCTGAAGCTTTCTTT.

The chain uses TRBV20-1 and TRBJ1-2; no clear D gene. Trimming shortened V by 1 base and J by 6 bases, and 6 bases separated the two germline ends. The V gene's germline CDR1 is DFQATT and CDR2 SNEGSKA (reference sequence). The CDR3 sequence is 11 residues long. The CDR3 nucleotides are TGCAGTGCTAGAGTTTCAGATGGCTACACCTTC. This gives the protein CSARVSDGYTF.

The sample holds many counts of this clonotype. V and J are TRBV12-3 or TRBV12-4 and TRBJ2-7, with D uncertain. This CDR3 region has 13 residues. V lost 8 bases and J lost 1, with 12 bases in between. The CDR3 DNA is TGTGCCAGCCGGCCCGGACCATCCTACGAGCAGTACTTC. The encoded protein is CASRPGPSYEQYF.

This clonotype has ten or more counts. The chain links TRBV6-1 to TRBJ2-2, with D unclear. CDR1 is MNHNS and CDR2 is SASEGT in the germline V gene. V lost 6 bases, J lost 4 bases, and 15 bases lay in between. The CDR3 runs to 15 residues. CDR3 sequence: CASRVLVRGTGELFF. CDR3 bases: TGTGCCAGCAGGGTTCTAGTGCGCGGCACCGGGGAGCTGTTTTTT.

The V gene is TRBV7-3, the J gene TRBJ2-1; D is unresolved. The V end was cut by 5 bases, the J end by 0 bases, with 11 bases between. Germline V lookup: CDR1 SGHTA, CDR2 FQGTGA. The CDR3 loop spans 15 amino acids. The CDR3 DNA reads TGTGCCAGCAGCCTAGAACCTTCCTCCTACAATGAGCAGTTCTTC. Its translation is CASSLEPSSYNEQFF.

This clonotype has just one count. A much larger clone lies one base from this, so it may be a read error. The chain recombines TRBV12-3 or TRBV12-4 with TRBJ2-7; D is perhaps TRBD2 (6 bases). The CDR3 sequence is 15 residues long. Trimming shortened V by 8 bases and J by 1 base, and 18 bases separated the two germline ends. In DNA, the CDR3 is TGTGCCAGCTCCCCAGGGAGGAGGTTTTCCTACGAGCAGTACTTC. Encoded protein: CASSPGRRFSYEQYF.

This clonotype was seen at least ten times. The V gene is TRBV2, the J gene TRBJ2-5, with D perhaps TRBD2 (6 bases). The CDR3 length is 15 residues. Trimming stripped 6 bases from V and 2 bases from J, with 16 bases between. The V gene's germline CDR1 is SNHLY and CDR2 FYNNEI. DNA for the CDR3: TGTGCCAGCAGGGCCGGACTACCGGGGCAAGAGACCCAGTACTTC. Its protein product is CASRAGLPGQETQYF.

This clonotype was detected a few times. The chain uses TRBV5-8 and TRBJ1-2, with no clear D. Germline V CDR1 and CDR2: SGHTS, YDEGEE. The CDR3 spans 12 residues. The V end lost 0 bases, the J end lost 3 bases, and 3 bases lay between the germline ends. The CDR3 bases are TGTGCCAGCAGCTTGGGATACTATGGCTACACCTTC. This gives the protein CASSLGYYGYTF. Full variable domain (missing parts from reference TRBV5-8 and TRBJ1-2): EAGVTQSPTHLIKTRGQQATLRCSPISGHTSVYWYQQALGLGLQFLLWYDEGEERNRGNFPPRFSGRQFPNYSSELNVNALELEDSALYLCASSLGYYGYTFGSGTRLTVV.

This clonotype was counted many times. J is TRBJ1-1 and V is TRBV27; unclear D gene. The length of the CDR3 is 14 residues. Germline V CDR1 and CDR2: MNHEY, SMNVEV (reference sequence). Trimming shortened V by 3 bases and J by 4 bases, and 12 bases separated the two germline ends. The CDR3 spells CASSFSSAGTEAFF. Written as DNA, the CDR3 is TGTGCCAGCAGTTTTTCTTCGGCAGGCACTGAAGCTTTCTTT.

This clonotype was found many times. The chain has TRBV7-8 and TRBJ2-2; D is ambiguous. Trimming left V 5 bases short and J 5 bases short, with 24 bases between. Germline lookup yields CDR1 SGHVS and CDR2 FQNEAQ. The CDR3 spans 18 residues. CDR3 sequence reads: CASSHPVRTLGRTGELFF. Here the CDR3 DNA reads TGTGCCAGCAGCCATCCCGTTCGGACCCTAGGAAGGACCGGGGAGCTGTTTTTT.

The sample holds a few counts of this clonotype. As the CDR3 is not closed by the conserved phenylalanine or tryptophan, this likely results from a read error. The chain combines TRBV3-1 with TRBJ1-2; D perhaps matches TRBD1 (5 bases). Deletions cut 0 bases from V and 2 bases from J, with 7 bases between. This CDR3 has 14 amino acids. Per germline, CDR1 LGHDT and CDR2 YNNKEL (reference sequence). The CDR3 DNA sequence: TGTGCCAGCAGCCAAGATCCAGGGAACTATGGCTACACCTCC. Translation: CASSQDPGNYGYTS.